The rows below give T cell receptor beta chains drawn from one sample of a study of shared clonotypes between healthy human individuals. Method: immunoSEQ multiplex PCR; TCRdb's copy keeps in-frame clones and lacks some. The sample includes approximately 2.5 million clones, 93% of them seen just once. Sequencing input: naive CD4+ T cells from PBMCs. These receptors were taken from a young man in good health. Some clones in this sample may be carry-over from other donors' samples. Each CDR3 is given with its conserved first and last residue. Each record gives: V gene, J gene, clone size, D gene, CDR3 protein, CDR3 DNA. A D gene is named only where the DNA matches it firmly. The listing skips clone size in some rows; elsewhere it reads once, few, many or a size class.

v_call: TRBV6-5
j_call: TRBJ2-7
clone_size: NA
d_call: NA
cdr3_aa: CASSYSRGRVSYEQYF
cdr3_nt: TGTGCCAGCAGTTACTCTAGGGGACGGGTTTCCTACGAGCAGTACTTC

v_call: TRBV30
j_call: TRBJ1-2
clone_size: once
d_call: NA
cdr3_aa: CAWTTGFGYTF
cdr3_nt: TGTGCCTGGACAACAGGGTTTGGCTACACCTTC

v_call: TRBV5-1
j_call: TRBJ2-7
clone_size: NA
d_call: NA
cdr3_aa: CASRAGTGDEQYF
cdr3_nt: TGCGCCAGCCGGGCAGGGACGGGTGACGAGCAGTACTTC

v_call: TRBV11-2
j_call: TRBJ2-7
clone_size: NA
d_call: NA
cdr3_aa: CASRRLAGSGSYEQYF
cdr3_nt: TGTGCCAGCCGCCGTCTGGCAGGGAGCGGATCCTACGAGCAGTACTTC

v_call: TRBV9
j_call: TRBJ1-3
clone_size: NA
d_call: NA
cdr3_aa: CASSPGIPLSGNTIYF
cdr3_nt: TGTGCCAGCAGCCCCGGGATTCCCCTCTCCGGAAACACCATATATTTT

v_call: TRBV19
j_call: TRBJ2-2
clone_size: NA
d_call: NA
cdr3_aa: CASSIQSGNLNPHYTGELFF
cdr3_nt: TGTGCCAGTAGTATCCAGTCGGGGAACCTCAACCCCCACTACACCGGGGAGCTGTTTTTT

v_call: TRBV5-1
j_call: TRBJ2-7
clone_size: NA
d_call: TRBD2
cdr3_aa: CASSLEGSGRAKAYEQYF
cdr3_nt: TGCGCCAGCAGCTTGGAAGGTAGCGGGAGGGCGAAGGCATACGAGCAGTACTTC

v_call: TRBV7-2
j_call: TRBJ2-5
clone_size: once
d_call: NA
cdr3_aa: CASSLTEEQYF
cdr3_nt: TGTGCCAGCAGCTTAACGGAGGAGCAGTACTTC

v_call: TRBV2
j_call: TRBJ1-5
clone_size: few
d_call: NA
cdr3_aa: CASNFGDQPQHF
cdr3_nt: TGTGCCAGCAATTTCGGTGATCAGCCCCAGCATTTT

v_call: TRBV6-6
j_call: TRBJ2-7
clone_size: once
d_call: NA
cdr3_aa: CASSWGGQIYEQYF
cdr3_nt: TGTGCCAGCAGCTGGGGGGGGCAGATCTACGAGCAGTACTTC

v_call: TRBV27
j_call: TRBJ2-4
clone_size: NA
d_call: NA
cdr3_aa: CASRGPGAMGIQYF
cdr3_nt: TGTGCCAGCAGGGGGCCCGGGGCCATGGGCATTCAGTACTTC

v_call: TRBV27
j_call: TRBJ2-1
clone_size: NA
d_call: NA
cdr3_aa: CASSLPRGEQFF
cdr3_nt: TGTGCCAGCAGTCTACCGAGGGGTGAGCAGTTCTTC

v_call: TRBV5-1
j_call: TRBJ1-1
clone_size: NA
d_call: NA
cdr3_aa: CASSLAQLGPNTEAFF
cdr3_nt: TGCGCCAGCAGCTTGGCCCAGTTGGGGCCGAACACTGAAGCTTTCTTT

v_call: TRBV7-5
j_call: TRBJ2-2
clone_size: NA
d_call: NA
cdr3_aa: CVRSLDLAGRTGELFF
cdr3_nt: TGTGTCAGAAGCTTAGATTTAGCGGGACGCACCGGGGAGCTGTTTTTT

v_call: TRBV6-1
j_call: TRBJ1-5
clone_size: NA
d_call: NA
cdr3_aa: CASSEGGLGGQPQHF
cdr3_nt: TGTGCCAGCAGTGAAGGGGGTCTGGGGGGTCAGCCCCAGCATTTT

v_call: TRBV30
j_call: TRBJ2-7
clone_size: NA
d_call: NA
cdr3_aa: CAWSVFGRSYEQYF
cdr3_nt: TGTGCCTGGAGTGTATTTGGGCGCTCCTACGAGCAGTACTTC

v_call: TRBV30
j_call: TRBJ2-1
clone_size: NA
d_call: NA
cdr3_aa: CAWSGTSEQFF
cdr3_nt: TGTGCCTGGAGTGGGACGAGTGAGCAGTTCTTC

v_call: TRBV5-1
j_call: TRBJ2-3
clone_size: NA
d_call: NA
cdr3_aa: CASSLVQSSTDTQYF
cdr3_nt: TGCGCCAGCAGCTTGGTACAGTCTAGCACAGATACGCAGTATTTT

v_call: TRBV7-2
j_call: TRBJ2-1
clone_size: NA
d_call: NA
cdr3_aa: CASSLGHGSFHNEQFF
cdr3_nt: TGTGCCAGCAGCTTAGGTCACGGGAGTTTCCACAATGAGCAGTTCTTC

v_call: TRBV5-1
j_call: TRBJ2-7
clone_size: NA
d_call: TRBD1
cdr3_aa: CASSLTGGAEEQYF
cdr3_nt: TGCGCCAGCAGCCTCACAGGGGGTGCCGAGGAGCAGTACTTC

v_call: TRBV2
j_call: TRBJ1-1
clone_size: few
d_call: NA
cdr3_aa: CASSKDRNTEAFF
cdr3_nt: TGTGCCAGCAGTAAGGACAGGAACACTGAAGCTTTCTTT

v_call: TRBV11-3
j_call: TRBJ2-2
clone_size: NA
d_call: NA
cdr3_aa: CASSLSGSGLFTGGELFF
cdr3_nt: TGTGCCAGCAGCTTATCGGGGAGCGGCCTATTTACGGGCGGGGAGCTGTTTTTT

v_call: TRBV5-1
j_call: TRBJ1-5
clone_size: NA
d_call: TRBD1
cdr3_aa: CASSPGTENQPQHF
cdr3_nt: TGCGCCAGCAGCCCAGGGACAGAAAATCAGCCCCAGCATTTT

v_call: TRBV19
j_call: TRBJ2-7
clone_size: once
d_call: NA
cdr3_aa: CASSEQGRGGVYEQYF
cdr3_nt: TGTGCCAGTAGCGAGCAGGGGCGCGGGGGAGTATACGAGCAGTACTTC

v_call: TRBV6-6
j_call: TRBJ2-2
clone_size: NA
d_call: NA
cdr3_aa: CASRPGGLSTGELFF
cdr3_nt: TGTGCCAGCCGACCAGGGGGGCTTTCCACCGGGGAGCTGTTTTTT

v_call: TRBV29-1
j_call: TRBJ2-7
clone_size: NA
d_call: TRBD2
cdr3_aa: CSATGLAETYEQYF
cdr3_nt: TGCAGCGCTACGGGACTAGCGGAAACCTACGAGCAGTACTTC

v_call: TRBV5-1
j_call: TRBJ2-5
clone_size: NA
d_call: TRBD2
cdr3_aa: CASSLAGTSEETQYF
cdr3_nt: TGCGCCAGCAGCTTGGCTGGGACTAGCGAAGAGACCCAGTACTTC

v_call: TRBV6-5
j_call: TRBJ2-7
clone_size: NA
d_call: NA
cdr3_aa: CASSTGSHEQYF
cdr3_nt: TGTGCCAGCAGTACAGGGTCCCACGAGCAGTACTTC

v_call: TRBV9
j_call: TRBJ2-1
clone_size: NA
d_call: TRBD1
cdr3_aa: CASSSRDSSYNEQFF
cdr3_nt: TGTGCCAGCAGCTCGAGGGACAGTTCCTACAATGAGCAGTTCTTC

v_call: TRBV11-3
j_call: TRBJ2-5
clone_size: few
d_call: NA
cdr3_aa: CASSSTGGEETQYF
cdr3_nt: TGTGCCAGCAGCTCAACAGGGGGGGAAGAGACCCAGTACTTC

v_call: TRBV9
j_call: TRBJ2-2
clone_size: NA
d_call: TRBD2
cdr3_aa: CASNRAGDTGELFF
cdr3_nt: TGTGCCAGCAATAGGGCGGGAGATACCGGGGAGCTGTTTTTT

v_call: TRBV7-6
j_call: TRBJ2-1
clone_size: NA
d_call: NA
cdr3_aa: CASSLDSFSYNEQFF
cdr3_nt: TGTGCCAGCAGCTTAGACAGCTTCTCCTACAATGAGCAGTTCTTC

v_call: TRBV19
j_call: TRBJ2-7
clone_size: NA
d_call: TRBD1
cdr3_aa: CASSPPGQGGTYEQYF
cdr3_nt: TGTGCCAGTAGCCCCCCCGGACAGGGGGGGACCTACGAGCAGTACTTC

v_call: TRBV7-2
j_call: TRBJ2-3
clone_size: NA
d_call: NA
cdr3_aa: CASSLGVGGLTDTQYF
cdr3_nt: TGTGCCAGCAGCTTAGGTGTTGGCGGACTTACAGATACGCAGTATTTT

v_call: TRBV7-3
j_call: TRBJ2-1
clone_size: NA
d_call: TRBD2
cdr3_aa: CASSSGTNYNEQFF
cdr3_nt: TGTGCCAGCAGCTCCGGGACTAACTACAATGAGCAGTTCTTC

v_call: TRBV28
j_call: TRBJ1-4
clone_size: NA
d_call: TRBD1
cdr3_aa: CASIPGQGNEKLFF
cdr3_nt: TGTGCCAGCATCCCGGGACAGGGGAATGAAAAACTGTTTTTT

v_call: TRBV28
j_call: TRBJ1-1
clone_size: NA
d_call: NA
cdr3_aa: CASSLLEGTEAFF
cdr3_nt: TGTGCCAGCAGTTTATTGGAGGGCACTGAAGCTTTCTTT

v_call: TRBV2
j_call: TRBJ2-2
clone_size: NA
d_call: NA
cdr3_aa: CASTSNTGELFF
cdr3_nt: TGTGCCAGTACATCGAACACCGGGGAGCTGTTTTTT

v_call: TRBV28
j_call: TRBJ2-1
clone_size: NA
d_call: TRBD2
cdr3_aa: CASSRTSGRVGEQFF
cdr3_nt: TGTGCCAGCAGTCGGACTAGCGGGAGGGTAGGCGAGCAGTTCTTC

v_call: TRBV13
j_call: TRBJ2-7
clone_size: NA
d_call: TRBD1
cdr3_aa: CASSTTGGSSYEQYF
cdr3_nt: TGTGCCAGCAGCACCACAGGGGGGAGCTCCTACGAGCAGTACTTC

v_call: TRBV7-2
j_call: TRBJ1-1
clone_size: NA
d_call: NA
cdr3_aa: CASSYFVGLDTEAFF
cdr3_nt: TGTGCCAGCAGCTACTTTGTAGGTTTGGACACTGAAGCTTTCTTT

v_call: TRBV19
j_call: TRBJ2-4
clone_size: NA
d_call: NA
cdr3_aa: CASSVPFLSGEKNIQYF
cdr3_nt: TGTGCCAGTAGCGTCCCGTTTTTGTCAGGGGAGAAAAACATTCAGTACTTC

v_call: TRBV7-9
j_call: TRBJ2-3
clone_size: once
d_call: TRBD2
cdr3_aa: CASSSRLAGRIADTQYF
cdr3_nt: TGTGCCAGCAGTTCCCGACTAGCGGGTCGAATTGCCGATACGCAGTATTTT

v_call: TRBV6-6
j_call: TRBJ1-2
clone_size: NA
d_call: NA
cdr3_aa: CASSYGQGSYGYTF
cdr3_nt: TGTGCCAGCAGTTACGGCCAGGGGAGCTATGGCTACACCTTC

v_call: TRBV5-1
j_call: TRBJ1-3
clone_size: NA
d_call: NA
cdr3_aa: CASSLEGSTINTIYF
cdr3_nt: TGCGCCAGCAGCTTGGAAGGGTCGACTATTAACACCATATATTTT

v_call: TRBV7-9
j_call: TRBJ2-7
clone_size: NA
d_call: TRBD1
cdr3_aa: CASSRTGGTYEQYF
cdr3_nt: TGTGCCAGCAGCCGCACAGGGGGTACCTACGAGCAGTACTTC

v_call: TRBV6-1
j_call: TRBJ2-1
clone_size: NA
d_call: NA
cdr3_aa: CASSAAIASYNEQFF
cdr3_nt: TGTGCCAGCAGTGCGGCGATCGCGTCCTACAATGAGCAGTTCTTC

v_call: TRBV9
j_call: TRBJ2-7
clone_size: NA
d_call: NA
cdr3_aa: CASSVEGHSYEQYF
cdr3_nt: TGTGCCAGCAGCGTAGAGGGACACTCCTACGAGCAGTACTTC

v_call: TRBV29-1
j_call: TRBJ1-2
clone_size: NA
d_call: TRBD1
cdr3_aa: CSVLLQGASYGYTF
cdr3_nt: TGCAGCGTTTTATTACAGGGGGCCTCCTATGGCTACACCTTC

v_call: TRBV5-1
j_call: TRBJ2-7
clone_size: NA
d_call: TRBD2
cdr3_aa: CASSGEGRGSYEQYF
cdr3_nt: TGCGCCAGCAGCGGGGAGGGGAGAGGCTCCTACGAGCAGTACTTC